This TCR beta chain was sequenced in a study of blood T cell repertoires in COVID-19. As for the study in general: COVID-19 samples from acute and convalescent phases originated in the United States, Italy and Spain. From T cells, B-cell-depleted T cells, or PBMCs came the material, which was cDNA or gDNA.

The CDR3 length is 16 residues. Looked up from germline, CDR1 is LNHDA and CDR2 is SQIVND (reference sequence). V dropped 7 bases and J dropped 3; count of bases not matched to a gene: 11. In the original workflow: Nucleated cell counts were estimated from reference gene primer amplification. Using immunoSEQ multiplex PCR, the repertoire was profiled, and TCRdb retains in-frame clones only, with some absent. The D gene and trimming were derived from the DNA, and the V and J assignments and clone size from that table. Among about 670,000 clones listed, 90% were seen once. The rearrangement uses TRBV19 and TRBJ1-5, with 8 bases fitting TRBD1. This sequence originates from a young woman with acute or convalescent COVID-19. The specimen sequenced was peripheral blood. CDR3 bases: TGTGCCAGTACACACGGAACCAGGGGGCCCAATCAGCCCCAGCATTTT. This codes for CASTHGTRGPNQPQHF.